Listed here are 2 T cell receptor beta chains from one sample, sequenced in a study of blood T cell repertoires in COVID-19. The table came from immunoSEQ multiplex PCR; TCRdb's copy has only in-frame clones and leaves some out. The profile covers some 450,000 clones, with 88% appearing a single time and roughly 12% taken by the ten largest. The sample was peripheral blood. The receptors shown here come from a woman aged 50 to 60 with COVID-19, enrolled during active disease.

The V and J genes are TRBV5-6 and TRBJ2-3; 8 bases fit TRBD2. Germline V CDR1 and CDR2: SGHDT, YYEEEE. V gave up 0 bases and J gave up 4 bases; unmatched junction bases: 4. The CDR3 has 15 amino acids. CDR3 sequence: CASSLAPGGADTQYF. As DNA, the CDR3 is TGTGCCAGCAGCTTGGCCCCGGGGGGGGCAGATACGCAGTATTTT.

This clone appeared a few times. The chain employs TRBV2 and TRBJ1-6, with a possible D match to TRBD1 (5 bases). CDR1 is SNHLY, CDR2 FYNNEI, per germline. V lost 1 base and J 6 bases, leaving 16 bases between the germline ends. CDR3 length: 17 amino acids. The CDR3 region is CASSEEVPRDSNSPLHF. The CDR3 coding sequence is TGTGCCAGCAGTGAAGAGGTCCCCAGGGATAGTAATTCACCCCTCCACTTT.